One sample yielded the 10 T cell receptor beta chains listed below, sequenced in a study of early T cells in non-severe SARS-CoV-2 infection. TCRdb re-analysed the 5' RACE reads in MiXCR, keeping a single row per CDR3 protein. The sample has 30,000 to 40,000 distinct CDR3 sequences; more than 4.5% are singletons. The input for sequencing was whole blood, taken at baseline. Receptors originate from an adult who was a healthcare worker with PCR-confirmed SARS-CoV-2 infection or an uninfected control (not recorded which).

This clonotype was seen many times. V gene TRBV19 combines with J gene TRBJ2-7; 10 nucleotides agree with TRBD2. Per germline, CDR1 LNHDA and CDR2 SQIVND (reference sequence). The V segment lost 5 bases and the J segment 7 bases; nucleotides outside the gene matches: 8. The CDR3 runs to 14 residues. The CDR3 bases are TGTGCCAGTAGTGGAAGCGGGAGGGCCGGAGAGCAGTACTTC. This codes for CASSGSGRAGEQYF.

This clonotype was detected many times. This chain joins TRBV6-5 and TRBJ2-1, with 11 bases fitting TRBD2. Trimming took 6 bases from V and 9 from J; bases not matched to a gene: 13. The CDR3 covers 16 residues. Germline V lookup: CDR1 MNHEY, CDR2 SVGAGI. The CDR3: CASSTGLAGGGGEQFF. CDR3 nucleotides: TGTGCCAGCAGCACAGGCCTAGCGGGAGGAGGGGGTGAGCAGTTCTTC.

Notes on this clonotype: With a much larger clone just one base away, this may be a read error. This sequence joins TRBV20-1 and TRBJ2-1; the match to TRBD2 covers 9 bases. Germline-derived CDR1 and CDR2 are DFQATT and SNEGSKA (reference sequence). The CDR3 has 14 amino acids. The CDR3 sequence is CSVVSGGSYIEQFF. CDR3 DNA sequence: TGCAGTGTTGTTAGCGGGGGCTCCTACATTGAGCAGTTCTTC.

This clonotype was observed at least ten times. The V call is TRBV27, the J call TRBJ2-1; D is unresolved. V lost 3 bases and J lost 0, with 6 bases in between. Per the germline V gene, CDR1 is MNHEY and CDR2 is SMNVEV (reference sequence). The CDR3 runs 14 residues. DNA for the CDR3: TGTGCCAGCAGTTTCAGCAGCTCCTACAATGAGCAGTTCTTC. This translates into CASSFSSSYNEQFF.

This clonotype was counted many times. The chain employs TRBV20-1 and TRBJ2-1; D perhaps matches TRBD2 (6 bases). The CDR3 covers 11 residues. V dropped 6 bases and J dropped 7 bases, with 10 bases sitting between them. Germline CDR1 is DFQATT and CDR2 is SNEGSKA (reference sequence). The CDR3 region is CSAAGSNEQFF. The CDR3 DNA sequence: TGCAGTGCGGCGGGATCTAATGAGCAGTTCTTC.

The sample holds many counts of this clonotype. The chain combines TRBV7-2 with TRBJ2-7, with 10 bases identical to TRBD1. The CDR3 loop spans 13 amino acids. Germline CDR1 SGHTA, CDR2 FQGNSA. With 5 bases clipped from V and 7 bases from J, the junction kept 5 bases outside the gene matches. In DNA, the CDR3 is TGTGCCAGCAGCGTGACAGGGGGCAAGGAGCAGTACGTC. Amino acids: CASSVTGGKEQYV.

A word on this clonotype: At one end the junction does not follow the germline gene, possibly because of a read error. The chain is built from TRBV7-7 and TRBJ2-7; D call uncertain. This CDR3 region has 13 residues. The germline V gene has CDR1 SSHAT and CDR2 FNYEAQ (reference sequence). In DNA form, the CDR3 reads TGTGCTAGCAGCCCTTCAGGCCTAAACGAGCAGTACTTC. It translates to CASSPSGLNEQYF.

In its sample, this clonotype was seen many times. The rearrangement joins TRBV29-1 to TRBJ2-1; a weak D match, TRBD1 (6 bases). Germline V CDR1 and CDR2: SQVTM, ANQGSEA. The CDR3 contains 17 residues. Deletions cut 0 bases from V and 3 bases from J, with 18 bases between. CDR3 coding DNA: TGCAGCGTTGAAGATAAGGACAGCCTAAATTACTACAATGAGCAGTTCTTC. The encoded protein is CSVEDKDSLNYYNEQFF.

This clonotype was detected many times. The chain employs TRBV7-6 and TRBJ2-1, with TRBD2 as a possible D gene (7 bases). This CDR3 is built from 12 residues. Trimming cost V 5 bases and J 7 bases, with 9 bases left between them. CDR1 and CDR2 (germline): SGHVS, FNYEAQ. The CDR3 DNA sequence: TGTGCCAGCAGCCGGGGGGCGAATGAGCAGTTCTTC. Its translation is CASSRGANEQFF. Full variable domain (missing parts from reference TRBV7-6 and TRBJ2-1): GAGVSQSPRYKVTKRGQDVALRCDPISGHVSLYWYRQALGQGPEFLTYFNYEAQQDKSGLPNDRFSAERPEGSISTLTIQRTEQRDSAMYRCASSRGANEQFFGPGTRLTVL.

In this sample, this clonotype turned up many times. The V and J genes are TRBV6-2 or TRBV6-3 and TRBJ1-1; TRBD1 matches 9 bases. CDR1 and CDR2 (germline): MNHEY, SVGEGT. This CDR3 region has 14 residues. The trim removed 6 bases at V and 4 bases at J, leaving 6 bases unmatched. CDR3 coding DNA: TGTGCCAGCAGACATCCGGGACAGGGCACTGAAGCTTTCTTT. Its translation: CASRHPGQGTEAFF.